These 30 T cell receptor beta chains share one sample of origin, sequenced in a study of cytomegalovirus exposure and HLA in healthy donors. In the PCR, 60 Vbeta and 13 Jbeta primers were used. Produced via immunoSEQ multiplex PCR; TCRdb's table is partial and in-frame only. This sample contains about 58,000 clones. The source material was PBMCs. Receptor source: a woman aged 18-29 years in good health and CMV-seronegative.

The chain employs TRBV6-1 and TRBJ1-6, with TRBD1 as a possible D gene (5 bases). Germline V CDR1 and CDR2: MNHNS, SASEGT. This CDR3 has 19 residues. The germline V and J ends were trimmed by 2 bases and 0 bases, with 17 bases remaining between them. The CDR3 sequence: CASSEKGPGLGSYNSPLHF. Written as DNA, the CDR3 is TGTGCCAGCAGTGAAAAGGGGCCGGGTCTGGGCTCCTATAATTCACCCCTCCACTTT.

This chain links TRBV20-1 with TRBJ2-5; D might be TRBD2 (5 bases). The J call may be in error: the DNA end matches TRBJ2-7 better. CDR3 length: 11 residues. Germline V gene lookup returns CDR1 DFQATT and CDR2 SNEGSKA (reference sequence). The chain's CDR3 is CSAQAEYEQYF. CDR3 sequence (DNA): TGCAGTGCCCAAGCGGAATACGAGCAGTACTTC.

The chain links TRBV6-5 to TRBJ2-5, with TRBD2 matching 9 bases. Germline loops: CDR1 MNHEY, CDR2 SVGAGI. V was clipped by 4 bases and J by 2 bases; unmatched bases: 5. The CDR3 is made up of 15 amino acids. DNA of the CDR3: TGTGCCAGCAGTTCTTTAGCGGGAGCACAAGAGACCCAGTACTTC. This encodes CASSSLAGAQETQYF.

This chain joins TRBV15 and TRBJ1-6; TRBD1 agrees at 9 bases. CDR1 and CDR2 from the germline V gene are LNHNV and YYDKDF (reference sequence). The CDR3 runs to 16 residues. The junction had 7 bases not matched to a gene; V was cut back by 1 base and J by 9 bases. The CDR3 region has the DNA TGTGCCACCAGCAGAGGCACCGGGACAGGGTTTTCACCCCTCCACTTT. Its translation: CATSRGTGTGFSPLHF.

The chain recombines TRBV18 with TRBJ2-7; weak D call: TRBD2 (5 bases). V lost 3 bases and J 4 bases, leaving 16 bases between the germline ends. The CDR3 contains 15 residues. Germline CDR1 KGHSH, CDR2 LQKENI. The CDR3 DNA is TGTGCCAGCTCACCGAGGGTCCTCACTCAATACGAGCAGTACTTC. Amino acids: CASSPRVLTQYEQYF.

This chain connects TRBV5-1 to TRBJ2-7; the D gene is possibly TRBD2 (5 bases). The CDR3 spans 17 residues. Germline CDR1 and CDR2: SGHRS and YFSETQ. The V end lost 6 bases, the J end lost 0 bases, and 22 bases lay between the germline ends. The CDR3 sequence: CASTDYPGAYSSYEQYF. For the CDR3, the DNA is TGCGCCAGCACCGACTACCCCGGCGCATACAGCTCCTACGAGCAGTACTTC.

This chain connects TRBV25-1 to TRBJ2-7; tentatively, D is TRBD1 (5 bases). CDR3 length equals 12 residues. With 0 bases removed from V and 6 bases from J, the gap between germline ends came to 6 bases. CDR1 and CDR2 from the germline V gene are MGHDK and SYGVNS. CDR3 nucleotides: TGTGCCAGCAGTGAATATAGGGGCGAGCAGTACTTC. It encodes CASSEYRGEQYF.

The chain uses TRBV5-1 and TRBJ2-7; TRBD1 matches at 10 bases. The CDR3 is made up of 14 amino acids. The junction had 8 bases not matched to a gene; V was cut back by 6 bases and J by 5 bases. The germline V gene has CDR1 SGHRS and CDR2 YFSETQ. The CDR3 sequence is CASNDQGQGNEQYF. CDR3 DNA sequence: TGCGCCAGCAACGACCAGGGACAGGGGAACGAGCAGTACTTC.

The chain links TRBV2 to TRBJ2-7; D perhaps matches TRBD1 (5 bases). Germline loops: CDR1 SNHLY, CDR2 FYNNEI. The CDR3 is made up of 11 amino acids. V lost 4 bases and J lost 6, with 7 bases in between. This CDR3 reads CASSVRGEQYF. In DNA, the CDR3 is TGTGCCAGCAGTGTAAGGGGCGAGCAGTACTTC. Supplemented by reference TRBV2 and TRBJ2-7, the full variable domain reads EPEVTQTPSHQVTQMGQEVILRCVPISNHLYFYWYRQILGQKVEFLVSFYNNEISEKSEIFDDQFSVERPDGSNFTLKIRSTKLEDSAMYFCASSVRGEQYFGPGTRLTVT.

The gene calls are TRBV29-1 and TRBJ1-4, with 7 bases that match TRBD1. Germline trimming cut 0 bases from V and 4 bases from J; bases unmatched to any gene: 8. CDR1 and CDR2 from the germline V gene are SQVTM and ANQGSEA. The CDR3 covers 16 residues. DNA of the CDR3: TGCAGCGTTGAAGATGGGGCAGACAGGGATAATGAAAAACTGTTTTTT. Its translation: CSVEDGADRDNEKLFF.

CDR3 in amino acids: CASISIDRLNTEAFF. The CDR3 region has the DNA TGTGCCAGTATTTCGATTGACAGGTTGAACACTGAAGCTTTCTTT. The V and J genes are TRBV19 and TRBJ1-1, with D possibly matching TRBD1 (6 bases). V gave up 7 bases and J gave up 0 bases, with 15 bases separating them. Germline-derived CDR1 and CDR2 are LNHDA and SQIVND (reference sequence). This CDR3 contains 15 residues. The full variable domain, in which reference TRBV19 and TRBJ1-1 provide the parts outside the CDR3, is DGGITQSPKYLFRKEGQNVTLSCEQNLNHDAMYWYRQDPGQGLRLIYYSQIVNDFQKGDIAEGYSVSREKKESFPLTVTSAQKNPTAFYLCASISIDRLNTEAFFGQGTRLTVV.

This rearrangement joins TRBV5-1 to TRBJ2-2, with a tentative D call TRBD1 (7 bases). Germline lookup yields CDR1 SGHRS and CDR2 YFSETQ. This CDR3 is built from 17 residues. The V end lost 4 bases, the J end lost 6 bases, and 22 bases lay between the germline ends. The CDR3 loop reads CASSRQGSSDIAGELFF. DNA of the CDR3: TGCGCCAGCAGCAGACAGGGTTCTAGCGATATTGCCGGGGAGCTGTTTTTT.

A note on this clone: One end of the junction does not line up with germline, which may come from a read error. The rearrangement links TRBV11-2 to TRBJ1-2, with a possible D match to TRBD1 (6 bases). The CDR3 runs to 12 residues. CDR1 and CDR2 from the germline V gene are SGHAT and FQNNGV. The CDR3 DNA reads as TGTGCCAGCACCTTACAGGGCTATGGCTACACCTTC. It specifies CASTLQGYGYTF.

The V and J genes are TRBV11-2 and TRBJ1-4, with 7 bases fitting TRBD1. J was trimmed by 2 bases and V by 2 bases; bases with no gene match: 2. Germline lookup yields CDR1 SGHAT and CDR2 FQNNGV. CDR3 length: 15 residues. The CDR3 DNA reads as TGTGCCAGCAGCTTACAACAGGGGACTAATGAAAAACTGTTTTTT. Translation: CASSLQQGTNEKLFF.

V usage is TRBV5-4 and J usage is TRBJ1-6; tentatively, D is TRBD1 (6 bases). The CDR3 is made up of 15 amino acids. CDR1 and CDR2 (germline): SGHNT, YYREEE (reference sequence). V was pared by 0 bases and J by 7 bases, with 11 bases between. The CDR3 loop is CASSLVGHPNSPLHF. In DNA form, the CDR3 reads TGTGCCAGCAGCTTGGTGGGACACCCCAATTCACCCCTCCACTTT.

This chain joins TRBV18 and TRBJ1-1; D is uncertain. CDR1 is KGHSH, CDR2 LQKENI, per germline. This CDR3 region has 13 residues. V dropped 0 bases and J dropped 7 bases, with 9 bases sitting between them. CDR3 region: CASSPPTTFEAFF. In nucleotides, the CDR3 is TGTGCCAGCTCACCACCGACGACATTTGAAGCTTTCTTT.

V is TRBV2 and J is TRBJ1-1; possibly TRBD1 for D (6 bases). Germline V gene sequence: CDR1 SNHLY, CDR2 FYNNEI. V was shortened by 8 bases and J by 3 bases, with 10 bases between the two germline ends. This CDR3 is built from 12 residues. CDR3 loop: CASEKGDTEAFF. The CDR3 region has the DNA TGTGCCAGCGAGAAGGGGGACACTGAAGCTTTCTTT. The variable domain in full, completed from reference TRBV2 and TRBJ1-1, reads EPEVTQTPSHQVTQMGQEVILRCVPISNHLYFYWYRQILGQKVEFLVSFYNNEISEKSEIFDDQFSVERPDGSNFTLKIRSTKLEDSAMYFCASEKGDTEAFFGQGTRLTVV.

The chain couples TRBV5-4 to TRBJ2-1, with D possibly matching TRBD2 (6 bases). Germline V gives CDR1 SGHNT, CDR2 YYREEE (reference sequence). This CDR3 is 16 amino acids long. The V end was cut by 4 bases, the J end by 7 bases, with 21 bases between. CDR3 sequence (DNA): TGTGCCAGCAGCGGCGGGACTCTGGGGATCCAGAATGAGCAGTTCTTC. Its protein product is CASSGGTLGIQNEQFF.

Remarks on this clone: Because the CDR3's place on the DNA is in doubt, the DNA is left out and the CDR3 is given as listed by TCRdb. The chain couples TRBV9 to TRBJ1-2; the table's D gene call, TRBD1, was not cross checked with the DNA. Germline CDR1 and CDR2: SGDLS and YYNGEE. Both ends counted, the CDR3 spans 12 residues. CDR3 loop: CASSVAPGSQTF.

The J gene is TRBJ1-4, the V gene TRBV7-9; D is possibly TRBD1 (5 bases). Germline CDR1 reads SEHNR; CDR2 reads FQNEAQ (reference sequence). V lost 10 bases, J lost 2 bases, and 20 bases lay in between. This CDR3 is built from 16 residues. CDR3 coding DNA: TGTGCCATCGGGCTCGGGGGTTTTGGGACTAATGAAAAACTGTTTTTT. Translating it yields CAIGLGGFGTNEKLFF.

The rearrangement joins TRBV29-1 to TRBJ2-7; 8 bases map to TRBD2. J lost 1 base, V lost 6 bases, and 5 bases had no gene match. The germline CDR1 and CDR2 sequences are SQVTM and ANQGSEA. The length of the CDR3 is 13 residues. The CDR3 protein is CSVFREGSYEQYF. The CDR3 coding sequence is TGCAGCGTCTTCCGGGAGGGATCCTACGAGCAGTACTTC.

The chain combines TRBV5-1 with TRBJ2-3; no clear D gene. CDR1 is SGHRS, CDR2 YFSETQ, per germline. Between the trimmed V and J ends, which lost 3 bases and 6 bases, there was a span of 14 bases. The CDR3 contains 14 residues. CDR3 protein: CASSSQPNPDTQYF. CDR3 nucleotides: TGCGCCAGCAGCTCACAGCCCAACCCTGATACGCAGTATTTT.

The rearrangement joins TRBV13 to TRBJ1-2, with D possibly being TRBD1 (5 bases). The CDR3 is 17 residues long. CDR1 PRHDT and CDR2 FYEKMQ come from the germline V gene (reference sequence). Trimming took off 8 bases at V and 4 bases at J, with 26 bases between the two ends. The CDR3 loop reads CASFRAIRRVSFYGYTF. The CDR3 nucleotides read TGTGCCAGCTTCAGGGCGATCAGGCGAGTTTCGTTCTATGGCTACACCTTC.

The V call is TRBV13, the J call TRBJ2-1; no clear D gene. The CDR3 has 15 residues. CDR1 is PRHDT and CDR2 is FYEKMQ in the germline V gene (reference sequence). V was trimmed by 3 bases and J by 3 bases, leaving 12 bases between them. This chain's CDR3 is CASSFGQDFYNEQFF. The CDR3 DNA sequence: TGTGCCAGCAGCTTTGGGCAGGATTTCTACAATGAGCAGTTCTTC.

This chain uses TRBV29-1 with TRBJ2-1; D perhaps matches TRBD2 (6 bases). Per germline, CDR1 SQVTM and CDR2 ANQGSEA. The CDR3 is 16 amino acids. The V gene lost 2 bases and the J gene lost 4 bases, with 18 bases spanning the gap. The CDR3 sequence: CSVESNSGAGYNEQFF. The CDR3 DNA reads as TGCAGCGTTGAATCGAATAGCGGCGCTGGTTACAATGAGCAGTTCTTC.

The chain couples TRBV18 to TRBJ2-3, with D possibly TRBD2 on 6 matching bases. V was clipped by 2 bases and J by 11 bases, with 11 bases between them. CDR1 is KGHSH, CDR2 LQKENI, per germline. CDR3 length: 12 amino acids. The CDR3 DNA reads TGTGCCAGCTCACCAGACCAGCGGGTGCAGTATTTT. Residues: CASSPDQRVQYF.

The V call is TRBV19, the J call TRBJ1-1; D not certain. The V end was cut by 5 bases, the J end by 6 bases, with 16 bases between. This CDR3 is built from 14 residues. Germline CDR1 and CDR2: LNHDA and SQIVND (reference sequence). CDR3 in DNA: TGTGCCAGTAGTCAATATGGCGGCGGCGCTGAAGCTTTCTTT. Translated: CASSQYGGGAEAFF.

The V and J genes are TRBV19 and TRBJ1-2, with D perhaps TRBD1 (6 bases). The length of the CDR3 is 15 residues. Trimming shortened V by 6 bases and J by 4 bases, and 18 bases separated the two germline ends. Germline CDR1 reads LNHDA; CDR2 reads SQIVND (reference sequence). For the CDR3, the DNA is TGTGCCAGTAGCCCCAGTGGCAGGGGTTTCTATGGCTACACCTTC. This encodes CASSPSGRGFYGYTF. Full variable domain (rest looked up from reference TRBV19 and TRBJ1-2): DGGITQSPKYLFRKEGQNVTLSCEQNLNHDAMYWYRQDPGQGLRLIYYSQIVNDFQKGDIAEGYSVSREKKESFPLTVTSAQKNPTAFYLCASSPSGRGFYGYTFGSGTRLTVV.

The gene calls are TRBV7-9 and TRBJ2-1; TRBD2 agrees at 9 bases. CDR1 SEHNR and CDR2 FQNEAQ come from the germline V gene (reference sequence). J lost 5 bases, V lost 4 bases, and 9 bases had no gene match. The CDR3 has 16 residues. CDR3 loop: CASSWGLAGTDNEQFF. Written as DNA, the CDR3 is TGTGCCAGCAGCTGGGGGCTAGCGGGGACCGACAATGAGCAGTTCTTC.

The V gene is TRBV29-1, the J gene TRBJ1-4; no clear D. V was pared by 4 bases and J by 4 bases, with 7 bases between. The V gene's germline CDR1 is SQVTM and CDR2 ANQGSEA. The CDR3 loop spans 12 amino acids. CDR3 DNA: TGCAGCGTTGGTACAGATAATGAAAAACTGTTTTTT. It codes for CSVGTDNEKLFF.